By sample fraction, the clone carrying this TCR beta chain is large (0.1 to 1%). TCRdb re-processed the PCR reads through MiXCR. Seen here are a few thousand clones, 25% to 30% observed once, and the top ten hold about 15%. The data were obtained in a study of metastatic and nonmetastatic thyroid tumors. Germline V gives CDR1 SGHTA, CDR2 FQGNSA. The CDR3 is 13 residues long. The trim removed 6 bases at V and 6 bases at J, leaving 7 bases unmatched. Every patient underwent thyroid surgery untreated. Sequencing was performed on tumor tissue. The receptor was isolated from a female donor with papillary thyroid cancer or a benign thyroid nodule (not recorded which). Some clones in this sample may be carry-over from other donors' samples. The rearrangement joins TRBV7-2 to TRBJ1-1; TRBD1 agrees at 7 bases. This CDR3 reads CASSYYRGAEAFF. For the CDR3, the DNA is TGTGCCAGCAGTTATTACAGGGGTGCTGAAGCTTTCTTT. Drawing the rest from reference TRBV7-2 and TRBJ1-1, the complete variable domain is GAGVSQSPSNKVTEKGKDVELRCDPISGHTALYWYRQSLGQGLEFLIYFQGNSAPDKSGLPSDRFSAERTGGSVSTLTIQRTQQEDSAVYLCASSYYRGAEAFFGQGTRLTVV.